The clone carrying this T cell receptor (beta chain) was recorded many times. Its antigen is unknown. This sample is drawn from a study of T cells in Graves' hyperthyroidism and ophthalmopathy. The CDR3 regions of TCR beta were amplified from RNA transcripts. Carried out on the TCR CDR3, a first-round RT-PCR used the HTBI primer set. Each CDR3 protein gets one entry after TCRdb re-called the multiplex PCR reads with MiXCR. The sample yields under 250,000 distinct CDR3 sequences, 17% seen once. It was considered stable Graves' hyperthyroidism when ophthalmopathy did not progress within 18 months. Uncontrolled infection, other autoimmune disease, pregnancy or lactation barred patients from enrollment. Each diagnosis was grounded in clinical symptoms, serum thyroxine and TRAb, thyroid ultrasound, and orbital computed tomography. Germline CDR1 and CDR2: MNHNS and SASEGT. The CDR3 covers 15 residues. Trimming stripped 6 bases from V and 4 bases from J, with 18 bases between.

General observations from the study: Blood shared most expanded thyroid clonotypes above 0.001.

This receptor was obtained from a man in his forties or fifties with Graves' hyperthyroidism. Sequencing was performed on blood. This chain connects TRBV6-1 to TRBJ1-1; D may be TRBD1 (6 bases). CDR3 in amino acids: CASSTTWEGGTEAFF. CDR3 nucleotide sequence: TGTGCCAGCAGCACGACCTGGGAGGGGGGCACTGAAGCTTTCTTT.